A single sample gave rise to the 24 T cell receptor beta chains below, sequenced in a study of a mutant IDH1 vaccine in newly diagnosed glioma. Their antigens remain unidentified. Only in-frame clones appear in the TCRdb table, and some are missing; sequencing was by immunoSEQ multiplex PCR. The sample consists of around 120,000 clones, over 75% of them appearing once. Time point meaning: week 11, during vaccination. One vaccine dose held 300 ug of mutant IDH1 20-mer peptide and came with topical imiquimod. The material was PBMCs, obtained from a glioma patient whose treatment included an IDH1 peptide vaccine. The receptor set was obtained from a man aged 35 to 55 with glioma.

This rearrangement joins TRBV2 to TRBJ2-1; 10 bases match TRBD2. CDR1 and CDR2 from the germline V gene are SNHLY and FYNNEI. V lost 5 bases, J lost 8 bases, and 9 bases stayed unmatched. This CDR3 comprises 15 residues. The CDR3 coding sequence is TGTGCCAGCAGTTGGACTAGCGGAAAAGGGCATGAGCAGTTCTTC. It is translated as CASSWTSGKGHEQFF.

V usage is TRBV7-2 and J usage is TRBJ1-5; D unclear. The CDR3 has 14 residues. CDR1 SGHTA and CDR2 FQGNSA come from the germline V gene. The V end was cut by 2 bases, the J end by 0 bases, with 5 bases between. The CDR3 nucleotides read TGTGCCAGCAGCTTATTCTATAGCAATCAGCCCCAGCATTTT. This gives the protein CASSLFYSNQPQHF.

This clone was counted only a few times. The chain uses TRBV2 and TRBJ1-2; the D is unclear. The germline V gene has CDR1 SNHLY and CDR2 FYNNEI. This CDR3 has 13 residues. Trimming removed 5 bases at V and 4 bases at J, with 11 bases between. In nucleotides, the CDR3 is TGTGCCAGCAGTCTAGTGACTGGCTATGGCTACACCTTC. This sequence encodes CASSLVTGYGYTF. The full variable domain, completed using reference TRBV2 and TRBJ1-2, is EPEVTQTPSHQVTQMGQEVILRCVPISNHLYFYWYRQILGQKVEFLVSFYNNEISEKSEIFDDQFSVERPDGSNFTLKIRSTKLEDSAMYFCASSLVTGYGYTFGSGTRLTVV.

The CDR3 loop reads CASSFSSGNRGAFF. The CDR3, as DNA: TGTGCCAGCAGTTTTTCCTCCGGTAACCGAGGGGCTTTCTTT. V gene TRBV6-5 combines with J gene TRBJ1-1; no firm D call. CDR1 is MNHEY, CDR2 SVGAGI, per germline. The germline V and J ends were trimmed by 4 bases and 11 bases, with 20 bases remaining between them. This CDR3 contains 14 residues.

This rearrangement joins TRBV10-1 to TRBJ2-5, with D possibly TRBD1 on 6 matching bases. This CDR3 contains 13 residues. Germline CDR1 WNHNN, CDR2 SYGVQD (reference sequence). Trimming stripped 4 bases from V and 5 bases from J, with 11 bases between. The CDR3 DNA reads as TGCGCCAGCAGTGGAACAGGGCGCGAGACCCAGTACTTC. Translating it yields CASSGTGRETQYF.

CDR3 amino acids: CASSLASYPPTYEQYF. The CDR3, as DNA: TGTGCCAGCAGCTTGGCCTCCTACCCCCCTACCTACGAGCAGTACTTC. This chain joins TRBV11-2 and TRBJ2-7; D call uncertain. The germline V gene encodes CDR1 SGHAT and CDR2 FQNNGV. The CDR3 length is 16 residues. Trimming removed 3 bases from V and 2 bases from J, with 17 bases in between.

V is TRBV14 and J is TRBJ2-5; no definite D call. Germline-derived CDR1 and CDR2 are SGHDN and FVKESK. This CDR3 spans 15 amino acids. V lost 4 bases, J lost 4 bases, and 16 bases lay in between. CDR3 residues: CASSLSALEVETQYF. Written as DNA, the CDR3 is TGTGCCAGCAGCCTTTCGGCCCTCGAAGTAGAGACCCAGTACTTC.

This sequence joins TRBV2 and TRBJ2-5, with a weak D call TRBD2 (5 bases). V was pared by 2 bases and J by 5 bases, with 15 bases between. The CDR3 runs 15 residues. Per the germline V gene, CDR1 is SNHLY and CDR2 is FYNNEI. The CDR3 bases are TGTGCCAGCAGTGAAAGGACTTCTCGAGGGGAGACCCAGTACTTC. It yields the protein CASSERTSRGETQYF.

This clone appeared once. The V and J genes are TRBV19 and TRBJ2-2; no definite D call. The germline gives CDR1 LNHDA, CDR2 SQIVND (reference sequence). Trimming took 3 bases from V and 1 from J, leaving 6 bases between them. This CDR3 comprises 14 residues. CDR3 bases: TGTGCCAGTAGTATCAGTCAGAACACCGGGGAGCTGTTTTTT. It encodes CASSISQNTGELFF. The whole variable domain, remainder taken from reference TRBV19 and TRBJ2-2, is DGGITQSPKYLFRKEGQNVTLSCEQNLNHDAMYWYRQDPGQGLRLIYYSQIVNDFQKGDIAEGYSVSREKKESFPLTVTSAQKNPTAFYLCASSISQNTGELFFGEGSRLTVL.

To note about this clone: A read error may produce the germline difference seen at one junction end. This sequence joins TRBV7-7 and TRBJ2-1, with 10 bases aligning to TRBD1. Germline V gene data show CDR1 as SSHAT and CDR2 as FNYEAQ (reference sequence). The CDR3 runs 15 residues. For the CDR3, the DNA is TGTGCTAGCAGCCCCGGGACAGGGGCTACCAATGAGCAGTTCTTC. Its protein is CASSPGTGATNEQFF.

The rearrangement links TRBV5-1 to TRBJ1-1; a weak D match, TRBD1 (6 bases). Trimming stripped 7 bases from V and 3 bases from J, with 10 bases between. Germline V CDR1 and CDR2: SGHRS, YFSETQ. The CDR3 totals 12 residues. CDR3 sequence reads: CASGDTHTEAFF. The CDR3 DNA sequence: TGCGCCAGCGGGGACACCCACACTGAAGCTTTCTTT.

The chain joins TRBV12-5 to TRBJ2-2, with unresolved D. This CDR3 has 13 residues. Trimming left V 3 bases short and J 6 bases short, with 8 bases between. Germline loops: CDR1 LGHNT, CDR2 FRNRAP. CDR3 coding DNA: TGTGCTAGTGGTTTCCACGGGTCCGGGGAGCTGTTTTTT. Amino acid sequence: CASGFHGSGELFF. The variable domain in full, completed from reference TRBV12-5 and TRBJ2-2, reads DARVTQTPRHKVTEMGQEVTMRCQPILGHNTVFWYRQTMMQGLELLAYFRNRAPLDDSGMPKDRFSAEMPDATLATLKIQPSEPRDSAVYFCASGFHGSGELFFGEGSRLTVL.

Only a few counts were recorded for this clone. V is TRBV27 and J is TRBJ2-7; 11 positions match TRBD2. Trimming took 5 bases from V and 5 from J; bases not matched to a gene: 5. This CDR3 comprises 14 residues. In germline, CDR1 is MNHEY, CDR2 SMNVEV (reference sequence). The CDR3 loop reads CASSLGLAADEQYF. In nucleotides, the CDR3 is TGTGCCAGCAGTCTGGGACTAGCGGCCGACGAGCAGTACTTC.

This rearrangement joins TRBV7-2 to TRBJ2-3, with 9 bases that match TRBD2. This CDR3 spans 13 amino acids. Trimming removed 5 bases from V and 14 bases from J; junction bases left unmatched: 11. Germline V gene lookup returns CDR1 SGHTA and CDR2 FQGNSA. CDR3 sequence (DNA): TGTGCCAGCAGCCCCCGGCCTAGCGGGGAGGGGTATTTT. This gives the protein CASSPRPSGEGYF.

The chain combines TRBV27 with TRBJ2-7; D is unclear. This CDR3 spans 13 amino acids. The germline V gene encodes CDR1 MNHEY and CDR2 SMNVEV (reference sequence). The ends were cut back, 5 bases at V and 1 base at J, with 9 bases in the middle. The CDR3 bases are TGTGCCAGCAGTCACAAGGATTCCTACGAGCAGTACTTC. Protein sequence: CASSHKDSYEQYF.

This chain uses TRBV30 with TRBJ2-7; TRBD1 agrees at 8 bases. The V and J ends lost 3 bases and 6 bases, in that order; junction bases with no gene match: 4. The CDR3 runs 12 residues. In germline, CDR1 is GTSNPN, CDR2 SVGIG (reference sequence). The CDR3 region is CAWRKTGGEQYF. The CDR3 bases are TGTGCCTGGAGAAAAACAGGGGGCGAGCAGTACTTC.

This chain uses TRBV19 with TRBJ2-7; D possibly corresponds to TRBD1 (7 bases). Trimming pared 6 bases from V and 0 bases from J, leaving 15 bases between. The germline gives CDR1 LNHDA, CDR2 SQIVND (reference sequence). CDR3 length: 15 residues. The chain's CDR3 is CASRLGGGVSYEQYF. The CDR3 region has the DNA TGTGCCAGTAGGCTTGGAGGGGGCGTCTCCTACGAGCAGTACTTC.

The chain employs TRBV19 and TRBJ1-5; D remains unclear. This CDR3 contains 12 residues. V lost 6 bases, J lost 6 bases, and 9 bases lay in between. Germline V CDR1 and CDR2: LNHDA, SQIVND (reference sequence). The CDR3 is CASSLEAQPQHF. For the CDR3, the DNA is TGTGCCAGTAGCCTGGAAGCTCAGCCCCAGCATTTT.

This clone is a singleton in its sample. J is TRBJ2-1 and V is TRBV9; D unresolved. The germline gives CDR1 SGDLS, CDR2 YYNGEE. This CDR3 has 15 amino acids. V was pared by 0 bases and J by 3 bases, with 10 bases between. The CDR3 coding sequence is TGTGCCAGCAGCGTAGGTCTGGAAATCTACAATGAGCAGTTCTTC. The encoded protein is CASSVGLEIYNEQFF.

This chain links TRBV19 with TRBJ2-3; D is unclear. The CDR3 covers 15 residues. The V end lost 3 bases, the J end lost 2 bases, and 12 bases lay between the germline ends. CDR1 is LNHDA and CDR2 is SQIVND in the germline V gene (reference sequence). The CDR3 here is CASSILGLFTDTQYF. CDR3 DNA: TGTGCCAGTAGTATTCTGGGTCTCTTCACAGATACGCAGTATTTT.

The chain carries TRBV30 and TRBJ2-7, with D perhaps TRBD2 (6 bases). V shed 0 bases and J shed 9 bases, with 15 bases lying between them. CDR3 length: 13 residues. Germline CDR1 and CDR2: GTSNPN and SVGIG (reference sequence). The CDR3 nucleotides are TGTGCCTGGAGTGTAGGTCAGGGAGGAGGGCAGTACTTC. Its translation is CAWSVGQGGGQYF.

The V gene is TRBV30, the J gene TRBJ2-1; D possibly matches TRBD1 or TRBD2 (5 bases each). The CDR3 covers 11 residues. V was shortened by 5 bases and J by 4 bases, with 6 bases between the two germline ends. From germline, CDR1 is GTSNPN and CDR2 SVGIG (reference sequence). The CDR3 region is CAWGGYNEQFF. The CDR3 nucleotides are TGTGCCTGGGGGGGATACAATGAGCAGTTCTTC.

The rearrangement links TRBV9 to TRBJ2-1; 9 bases fit TRBD2. Germline V gene sequence: CDR1 SGDLS, CDR2 YYNGEE. V gave up 5 bases and J gave up 3 bases; unmatched junction bases: 6. The CDR3 is 15 amino acids. CDR3 nucleotide sequence: TGTGCCAGCAGTGGATGGACTAGCGTCTACAATGAGCAGTTCTTC. Translating gives CASSGWTSVYNEQFF.

This clone was counted only a few times. The rearrangement joins TRBV12-5 to TRBJ2-6, with D possibly matching TRBD2 (5 bases). The V end was cut by 2 bases, the J end by 0 bases, with 20 bases between. CDR3 size: 20 residues. Per the germline V gene, CDR1 is LGHNT and CDR2 is FRNRAP. For the CDR3, the DNA is TGTGCTAGTGGTTTGTTACGCGGGCTCTTAAGTACCTCTGGGGCCAACGTCCTGACTTTC. Encoded protein: CASGLLRGLLSTSGANVLTF.